Below, one T cell receptor beta chain is given with its context. Its antigen is currently unknown. This entry comes from a study of T cell responses to AZD1222 COVID-19 vaccine. Findings of the study overall: Baseline serology detected seropositivity in only six AZD1222 recipients. Regions 160-218 and 743-854 dominated among vaccine-associated CD4 TCRs spanning spike.

Repertoires were generated with immunoSEQ multiplex PCR, while TCRdb's copy carries only in-frame clones and drops some. This sample carries 80,000 or so clones, roughly 90% of them seen once, and the ten largest clones take approximately 4.5%. The CDR3 contains 17 residues. Germline V gene data show CDR1 as SGHTA and CDR2 as FQGNSA. The V segment lost 1 base and the J segment 0 bases; nucleotides outside the gene matches: 5. The J gene is TRBJ1-4, the V gene TRBV7-2; 7 bases map to TRBD1. The TCR comes from an adult who received the AZD1222 COVID-19 vaccine. Sample: peripheral blood, taken 28 days after the second AZD1222 dose. This chain's CDR3 is CASSLDGQAATNEKLFF. Here the CDR3 DNA reads TGTGCCAGCAGCTTAGACGGACAGGCTGCAACTAATGAAAAACTGTTTTTT.